Below are 31 T cell receptor beta chains sequenced from a single sample in a study of beta chain features in type 1 diabetes. cDNA synthesis used the whole RNA isolate, giving expressed TCRB sequences. Libraries were prepared by immunoSEQ multiplex PCR; TCRdb keeps only in-frame clonotypes and omits some of them. The profile shows approximately 330,000 clones, around 10% of them singletons. Material: naive CD4+ T cells from blood. The receptors shown here come from a woman aged 25 to 39 in good health.

This clone appeared a few times. V is TRBV5-8 and J is TRBJ2-1; 13 nucleotides line up with TRBD2. The CDR3 spans 15 residues. CDR1 and CDR2 (germline): SGHTS, YDEGEE. The J segment lost 5 bases and the V segment lost 2 bases, leaving 1 base of the junction unmatched. Written as DNA, the CDR3 is TGTGCCAGCAGCTTAACTAGCGGGAGGGACAATGAGCAGTTCTTC. Translated: CASSLTSGRDNEQFF.

CDR3 residues: CATQAGGGTDTQYF. CDR3 DNA sequence: TGTGCCACCCAAGCCGGGGGGGGGACAGATACGCAGTATTTT. This chain joins TRBV28 and TRBJ2-3; 8 nucleotides align to TRBD2. V shed 10 bases, J shed 3 bases, and the junction held 9 bases outside the gene matches. Germline loops: CDR1 MDHEN, CDR2 SYDVKM. The CDR3 has 14 amino acids.

V and J are TRBV6-5 and TRBJ1-4; D is ambiguous. The CDR3 is 13 residues long. V lost 5 bases to trimming and J lost 7 bases, with 11 bases between them. Germline V CDR1 and CDR2: MNHEY, SVGAGI. CDR3 loop: CASSISYGEKLFF. DNA of the CDR3: TGTGCCAGCAGTATTTCATACGGTGAAAAACTGTTTTTT.

This chain joins TRBV4-3 and TRBJ2-5, with 10 positions matching TRBD2. Trimming cost V 1 base and J 5 bases; bases outside gene matches: 7. The CDR3 runs 16 residues. In germline, CDR1 is LGHNA, CDR2 YSLEER. This chain's CDR3 is CASSQGRLAGGETQYF. CDR3 DNA: TGCGCCAGCAGCCAAGGGAGACTAGCGGGTGGGGAGACCCAGTACTTC.

V is TRBV28 and J is TRBJ2-5, with D possibly matching TRBD2 (5 bases). The length of the CDR3 is 12 residues. V was cut by 10 bases and J by 8 bases, with 17 bases left in between. The germline gives CDR1 MDHEN, CDR2 SYDVKM. The CDR3 DNA sequence: TGTGCCATCACCGAGAACGGGGTTACCCAGTACTTC. Amino acids: CAITENGVTQYF.

This clone has only a few counts. The V call is TRBV4-2, the J call TRBJ2-1; TRBD2 might be the D (5 bases). Trimming pared 5 bases from V and 0 bases from J, leaving 11 bases between. The V gene's germline CDR1 is LGHNA and CDR2 YNFKEQ. This CDR3 spans 15 amino acids. CDR3 in amino acids: CASSASGSSYNEQFF. Here the CDR3 DNA reads TGTGCCAGCAGCGCCAGCGGTAGCTCCTACAATGAGCAGTTCTTC.

Only a few counts were recorded for this clone. The rearrangement links TRBV29-1 to TRBJ1-1; 8 nucleotides align to TRBD1. Unmatched junction bases numbered 7, after V lost 7 bases and J lost 3 bases. The CDR3 has 13 amino acids. Germline V gives CDR1 SQVTM, CDR2 ANQGSEA. The CDR3 reads CSGSDREDTEAFF. CDR3 DNA sequence: TGCAGCGGCTCGGACAGGGAGGACACTGAAGCTTTCTTT.

This clone has only a few counts. V gene TRBV18 combines with J gene TRBJ2-7; 9 bases are a match to TRBD1. J was trimmed by 5 bases and V by 3 bases; bases with no gene match: 5. The CDR3 is 14 residues long. The germline gives CDR1 KGHSH, CDR2 LQKENI. CDR3 bases: TGTGCCAGCTCACCTACACAGGGGGCCCACGAGCAGTACTTC. The encoded protein is CASSPTQGAHEQYF.

The rearrangement joins TRBV11-2 to TRBJ2-3; possibly TRBD1 for D (6 bases). Germline V lookup: CDR1 SGHAT, CDR2 FQNNGV. V lost 3 bases, J lost 2 bases, and 12 bases lay in between. CDR3 length: 15 amino acids. Here the CDR3 reads CASSFLRTVTDTQYF. The CDR3 coding sequence is TGTGCCAGCAGCTTCCTAAGGACAGTCACAGATACGCAGTATTTT.

The chain carries TRBV27 and TRBJ2-7, with D possibly matching TRBD2 (6 bases). The CDR3 loop spans 15 amino acids. V shed 4 bases and J shed 2 bases, with 15 bases lying between them. Germline assignment: CDR1 MNHEY and CDR2 SMNVEV (reference sequence). In nucleotides, the CDR3 is TGTGCCAGCAGTTCCCCGGGACTTTCCACCTACGAGCAGTACTTC. Its translation is CASSSPGLSTYEQYF.

A remark on this clone: Its ends do not fully match the called genes, so a read error is possible. This sequence joins TRBV28 and TRBJ2-5; 9 bases match TRBD1. The CDR3 totals 13 residues. Looked up from germline, CDR1 is MDHEN and CDR2 is SYDVKM. CDR3 loop: CASSYLTRDRVDF. The DNA of the CDR3 is TGTGCCAGCAGTTACCTGACCCGGGACAGGGTTGACTTC.

The chain carries TRBV11-2 and TRBJ2-3; the match to TRBD1 covers 8 bases. The junction had 19 bases not matched to a gene; V was cut back by 4 bases and J by 4 bases. The germline V gene has CDR1 SGHAT and CDR2 FQNNGV. This CDR3 is built from 19 residues. The CDR3 loop is CASSSTFGRPPGGPDTQYF. CDR3 in DNA: TGTGCCAGCAGCTCCACCTTTGGACGGCCTCCAGGGGGCCCAGATACGCAGTATTTT.

As regards this clone: The junction differs from germline at one of its ends, possibly a read error. The same CDR3 can be traced to other DNA sequences in this sample. The chain employs TRBV18 and TRBJ1-1, with a possible D match to TRBD1 (6 bases). The germline CDR1 and CDR2 sequences are KGHSH and LQKENI. There are 14 residues in the CDR3. DNA of the CDR3: TGTGCCAGCTCTCCACAGGACAGGAACACTGAAGCTTTCTTT. Translated, it gives CASSPQDRNTEAFF.

This rearrangement joins TRBV7-2 to TRBJ2-7; D is uncertain. Trimming pared 3 bases from V and 6 bases from J, leaving 18 bases between. Germline V gene data show CDR1 as SGHTA and CDR2 as FQGNSA. The CDR3 spans 15 residues. CDR3 nucleotide sequence: TGTGCCAGCAGCTTTTTCCAGGCACCCCCTTCCGAGCAGTACTTC. Translated: CASSFFQAPPSEQYF. Filled out from reference TRBV7-2 and TRBJ2-7, the complete variable domain reads GAGVSQSPSNKVTEKGKDVELRCDPISGHTALYWYRQSLGQGLEFLIYFQGNSAPDKSGLPSDRFSAERTGGSVSTLTIQRTQQEDSAVYLCASSFFQAPPSEQYFGPGTRLTVT.

The chain links TRBV28 to TRBJ2-7; D is uncertain. Trimming left V 3 bases short and J 0 bases short, with 15 bases between. Germline V gene lookup returns CDR1 MDHEN and CDR2 SYDVKM. This CDR3 region has 16 residues. In DNA form, the CDR3 reads TGTGCCAGCAGTTTTTGGGTCGACTCGAGCTCCTACGAGCAGTACTTC. Its translation is CASSFWVDSSSYEQYF. The variable domain in full, with the rest retrieved from reference TRBV28 and TRBJ2-7, is DVKVTQSSRYLVKRTGEKVFLECVQDMDHENMFWYRQDPGLGLRLIYFSYDVKMKEKGDIPEGYSVSREKKERFSLILESASTNQTSMYLCASSFWVDSSSYEQYFGPGTRLTVT.

The V gene is TRBV9, the J gene TRBJ2-2; no reliable D call. The CDR3 covers 13 residues. V was clipped by 0 bases and J by 6 bases, with 6 bases between them. Germline V lookup: CDR1 SGDLS, CDR2 YYNGEE. CDR3 nucleotides: TGTGCCAGCAGCGTAGTCACATCCGGGGAGCTGTTTTTT. Protein product: CASSVVTSGELFF.

The rearrangement joins TRBV29-1 to TRBJ1-2; D gene ambiguous. CDR1 and CDR2 from the germline V gene are SQVTM and ANQGSEA. V was cut by 3 bases and J by 8 bases, with 10 bases left in between. The CDR3 consists of 11 residues. The CDR3 nucleotides read TGCAGCGTTGACCCGCCTGAGGGCTACACCTTC. It encodes CSVDPPEGYTF.

This clone was seen a handful of times. CDR3 loop: CASNPTGTSGINEQFF. The CDR3, as DNA: TGTGCCAGCAACCCAACCGGGACTAGCGGGATAAATGAGCAGTTCTTC. V and J are TRBV7-9 and TRBJ2-1; 13 bases are shared with TRBD2. The CDR3 spans 16 residues. The J segment lost 7 bases and the V segment lost 7 bases, leaving 10 bases of the junction unmatched. Germline assignment: CDR1 SEHNR and CDR2 FQNEAQ (reference sequence).

This chain connects TRBV28 to TRBJ2-4; D perhaps matches TRBD1 (5 bases). The germline CDR1 and CDR2 sequences are MDHEN and SYDVKM. The CDR3 covers 15 residues. Deletions cut 8 bases from V and 0 bases from J, with 14 bases between. CDR3 sequence reads: CASATQQGAKNIQYF. CDR3 coding DNA: TGTGCCAGCGCAACTCAGCAGGGAGCCAAAAACATTCAGTACTTC.

The gene calls are TRBV4-3 and TRBJ2-7, with 9 bases fitting TRBD1. The CDR3 totals 15 residues. The trim removed 1 base at V and 3 bases at J, leaving 4 bases unmatched. Germline values: CDR1 LGHNA, CDR2 YSLEER. The CDR3 loop reads CASSQVVGQGYEQYF. In nucleotides, the CDR3 is TGCGCCAGCAGCCAAGTAGTGGGACAGGGCTACGAGCAGTACTTC.

This chain links TRBV28 with TRBJ2-2, with D tentatively TRBD2 (6 bases). V shed 3 bases and J shed 6 bases, with 14 bases lying between them. Germline CDR1 is MDHEN and CDR2 is SYDVKM. The CDR3 covers 15 residues. As DNA, the CDR3 is TGTGCCAGCAGTTTTCCCGGGAGTGGCTCCGGGGAGCTGTTTTTT. Its translation: CASSFPGSGSGELFF.

The rearrangement links TRBV23-1 to TRBJ1-1; possible D gene TRBD1, 5 bases. TRBV23-1 is treated as an ORF (open reading frame) with a function not yet certain. This CDR3 contains 13 residues. V lost 8 bases, J lost 1 base, and 11 bases lay in between. CDR3 DNA: TGCGCCAGCGCCCTGCAGGGGAACACTGAAGCTTTCTTT. Translation gives CASALQGNTEAFF.

Concerning this clone itself: Other nucleotide sequences in the sample specify the same CDR3. The chain employs TRBV5-4 and TRBJ2-5, with 13 bases identical to TRBD2. The CDR3 consists of 16 residues. The germline gives CDR1 SGHNT, CDR2 YYREEE (reference sequence). V lost 0 bases and J lost 2; bases outside the gene matches: 1. The CDR3 region is CASSLGLAGGQETQYF. In DNA form, the CDR3 reads TGTGCCAGCAGCTTGGGACTAGCGGGAGGACAAGAGACCCAGTACTTC.

J is TRBJ2-7 and V is TRBV29-1; 13 bases are a match to TRBD2. This CDR3 has 15 residues. V lost 3 bases, J lost 7 bases, and 9 bases stayed unmatched. CDR1 SQVTM and CDR2 ANQGSEA come from the germline V gene. CDR3 DNA sequence: TGCAGCGTTGACACACCGGGACTAGCGGGATCAGAGCAGTACTTC. This encodes CSVDTPGLAGSEQYF.

This clone was seen more than once but under ten times. V is TRBV29-1 and J is TRBJ1-3; D is possibly TRBD1 (5 bases). Trimming left V 3 bases short and J 0 bases short, with 6 bases between. CDR1 SQVTM and CDR2 ANQGSEA come from the germline V gene. The CDR3 length is 13 residues. DNA of the CDR3: TGCAGCGTTGAGACAGTCTCTGGAAACACCATATATTTT. As protein: CSVETVSGNTIYF. The complete variable domain, with remaining parts taken from reference TRBV29-1 and TRBJ1-3, reads SAVISQKPSRDICQRGTSLTIQCQVDSQVTMMFWYRQQPGQSLTLIATANQGSEATYESGFVIDKFPISRPNLTFSTLTVSNMSPEDSSIYLCSVETVSGNTIYFGEGSWLTVV.

The V call is TRBV5-1, the J call TRBJ1-4; perhaps TRBD1 as D (6 bases). The CDR3 covers 15 residues. From germline, CDR1 is SGHRS and CDR2 YFSETQ. V lost 1 base and J 5 bases, leaving 12 bases between the germline ends. This chain's CDR3 is CASSLNRVNNEKLFF. CDR3 bases: TGCGCCAGCAGCTTGAACAGGGTAAACAATGAAAAACTGTTTTTT.

V usage is TRBV5-4 and J usage is TRBJ2-3; TRBD2 matches at 14 bases. Trimming removed 4 bases from V and 4 bases from J; junction bases left unmatched: 5. Germline V gene data show CDR1 as SGHNT and CDR2 as YYREEE (reference sequence). This CDR3 comprises 16 residues. CDR3 amino acids: CASSLGLAGGPDTQYF. The CDR3 DNA is TGTGCCAGCAGCCTCGGACTAGCGGGAGGCCCAGATACGCAGTATTTT. Full variable domain (outside the CDR3, taken from reference TRBV5-4 and TRBJ2-3): ETGVTQSPTHLIKTRGQQVTLRCSSQSGHNTVSWYQQALGQGPQFIFQYYREEENGRGNFPPRFSGLQFPNYSSELNVNALELDDSALYLCASSLGLAGGPDTQYFGPGTRLTVL.

This clone was seen only a few times. This chain uses TRBV6-5 with TRBJ2-7; D might be TRBD1 (6 bases). Germline assignment: CDR1 MNHEY and CDR2 SVGAGI. V gave up 5 bases and J gave up 4 bases, with 18 bases separating them. This CDR3 spans 15 amino acids. The DNA for the CDR3 is TGTGCCAGCAGTATGGGACACCTCGGCCAATACGAGCAGTACTTC. Its protein is CASSMGHLGQYEQYF.

The table lists this clone with a few counts. The chain recombines TRBV19 with TRBJ2-1; D gene unclear. Germline-derived CDR1 and CDR2 are LNHDA and SQIVND (reference sequence). The CDR3 runs to 14 residues. The ends were cut back, 6 bases at V and 8 bases at J, with 17 bases in the middle. CDR3 loop: CASSPTDSSYEQFF. CDR3 in DNA: TGTGCCAGTAGCCCTACAGATTCCTCTTATGAGCAGTTCTTC.

This chain joins TRBV19 and TRBJ1-5, with D perhaps matching TRBD1 (6 bases). Deletions cut 3 bases from V and 3 bases from J, with 12 bases between. The CDR3 is 15 amino acids. CDR1 is LNHDA, CDR2 SQIVND, per germline (reference sequence). CDR3 amino acids: CASSIARGNNQPQHF. The CDR3 region has the DNA TGTGCCAGTAGTATCGCGAGGGGGAACAATCAGCCCCAGCATTTT.

This clone was detected a few times. V is TRBV30 and J is TRBJ2-7; 10 bases agree with TRBD2. Looked up from germline, CDR1 is GTSNPN and CDR2 is SVGIG (reference sequence). The junction had 5 bases not matched to a gene; V was cut back by 2 bases and J by 4 bases. The CDR3 is 14 amino acids. In DNA form, the CDR3 reads TGTGCCTGGAGTAGGGCTAGCGGGGGTTACGAGCAGTACTTC. Protein product: CAWSRASGGYEQYF.